These 20 T cell receptor beta chains originate from one sample sequenced in a study of blood T cell repertoires in COVID-19. Method: immunoSEQ multiplex PCR; TCRdb's copy keeps in-frame clones and lacks some. The sample yields approximately 27,000 clones, approximately 80% seen once. Sequencing was carried out using peripheral blood. Receptors originate from a human donor in a cohort sampled during active COVID-19.

The rearrangement links TRBV19 to TRBJ1-5; the D gene is possibly TRBD1 (6 bases). Germline V gene data show CDR1 as LNHDA and CDR2 as SQIVND (reference sequence). The CDR3 length is 15 residues. V shed 1 base and J shed 4 bases, with 11 bases lying between them. This CDR3 reads CASSIGGGTNQPQHF. The CDR3 DNA follows: TGTGCCAGTAGTATAGGAGGGGGAACTAATCAGCCCCAGCATTTT.

The chain combines TRBV27 with TRBJ1-1; D is unresolved. Trimming took off 7 bases at V and 2 bases at J, with 14 bases between the two ends. The CDR3 contains 14 residues. CDR1 is MNHEY and CDR2 is SMNVEV in the germline V gene (reference sequence). The CDR3 loop reads CASNPRGHNTEAFF. The CDR3 nucleotides are TGTGCCAGCAACCCGAGAGGGCATAACACTGAAGCTTTCTTT.

V usage is TRBV5-1 and J usage is TRBJ2-3, with D unclear. The CDR3 contains 12 residues. Germline lookup yields CDR1 SGHRS and CDR2 YFSETQ. The germline V and J ends were trimmed by 0 bases and 6 bases, with 5 bases remaining between them. The DNA for the CDR3 is TGCGCCAGCAGCTTGGCCGGGGATACGCAGTATTTT. Translated, it gives CASSLAGDTQYF.

The chain recombines TRBV6-4 with TRBJ1-1; D unclear. The germline V gene has CDR1 MRHNA and CDR2 SNTAGT. Trimming pared 2 bases from V and 1 base from J, leaving 11 bases between. The CDR3 loop spans 15 amino acids. The CDR3 sequence is CASSDPPGGNTEAFF. The CDR3 region has the DNA TGTGCCAGCAGTGACCCGCCAGGAGGGAACACTGAAGCTTTCTTT.

J is TRBJ2-4 and V is TRBV2; TRBD2 aligns across 7 bases. The CDR3 has 16 amino acids. Germline loops: CDR1 SNHLY, CDR2 FYNNEI. With 4 bases clipped from V and 1 base from J, the junction kept 7 bases outside the gene matches. The CDR3 region has the DNA TGTGCCAGCAGTGGGGGAGGGGCGGTGGCCAAAAACATTCAGTACTTC. Amino acid sequence: CASSGGGAVAKNIQYF. Complete variable domain (other parts from reference TRBV2 and TRBJ2-4): EPEVTQTPSHQVTQMGQEVILRCVPISNHLYFYWYRQILGQKVEFLVSFYNNEISEKSEIFDDQFSVERPDGSNFTLKIRSTKLEDSAMYFCASSGGGAVAKNIQYFGAGTRLSVL.

This clone has just a few counts. CDR3 sequence (DNA): TGCGCCAGCAGCTTTAGCGGGGCGAACACCGGGGAGCTGTTTTTT. This encodes CASSFSGANTGELFF. The gene calls are TRBV5-1 and TRBJ2-2; 8 bases are shared with TRBD2. The germline CDR1 and CDR2 sequences are SGHRS and YFSETQ. The trim removed 2 bases at V and 0 bases at J, leaving 0 bases unmatched. The CDR3 is 15 amino acids.

This clone was observed once. The rearrangement joins TRBV5-1 to TRBJ2-3; tentatively, D is TRBD1 (6 bases). V lost 0 bases and J 3 bases, leaving 11 bases between the germline ends. The CDR3 has 15 amino acids. Germline loops: CDR1 SGHRS, CDR2 YFSETQ. The CDR3 region is CASSLAPGQTDTQYF. The CDR3 DNA reads TGCGCCAGCAGCTTGGCCCCCGGACAGACAGATACGCAGTATTTT.

The chain is built from TRBV5-5 and TRBJ2-1, with TRBD2 matching 11 bases. There are 16 residues in the CDR3. V lost 3 bases to trimming and J lost 9 bases; unmatched junction nucleotides: 11. In germline, CDR1 is SGHKS, CDR2 YYEKEE (reference sequence). CDR3 loop: CASSWGLAVSGGEQFF. For the CDR3, the DNA is TGTGCCAGCAGCTGGGGACTAGCGGTCTCGGGGGGTGAGCAGTTCTTC.

The chain employs TRBV7-2 and TRBJ2-4, with a possible D match to TRBD1 (5 bases). Trimming left V 1 base short and J 9 bases short, with 7 bases between. Germline V gene lookup returns CDR1 SGHTA and CDR2 FQGNSA. The CDR3 is 12 residues long. The CDR3 loop is CASSLEQGIQYF. DNA for the CDR3: TGTGCCAGCAGCTTAGAGCAGGGCATTCAGTACTTC.

The chain has TRBV14 and TRBJ1-4, with a tentative D call TRBD1 (6 bases). The CDR3 is made up of 15 amino acids. Trimming cost V 1 base and J 7 bases, with 13 bases left between them. Germline V gene sequence: CDR1 SGHDN, CDR2 FVKESK. CDR3 loop: CASSQAGVLSEKLFF. In nucleotides, the CDR3 is TGTGCCAGCAGCCAAGCAGGGGTACTCAGTGAAAAACTGTTTTTT.

This rearrangement joins TRBV4-1 to TRBJ2-3; the D gene is possibly TRBD2 (6 bases). The germline CDR1 and CDR2 sequences are MGHRA and YSYEKL. The CDR3 covers 18 residues. V was cut by 4 bases and J by 5 bases, with 25 bases left in between. For the CDR3, the DNA is TGCGCCAGCAGCCCAAAACAGTCGGGGGAGCCCCTTGTAGATACGCAGTATTTT. Amino acid sequence: CASSPKQSGEPLVDTQYF.

This clone was found a few times. This chain links TRBV4-3 with TRBJ2-2; D gene ambiguous. CDR1 is LGHNA, CDR2 YSLEER, per germline. V was shortened by 7 bases and J by 7 bases, with 19 bases between the two germline ends. The CDR3 is 15 amino acids. As DNA, the CDR3 is TGCGCCAGCAAGTTCGGAGTCAAGGATGGCGGGGAGCTGTTTTTT. It translates to CASKFGVKDGGELFF.

The V and J genes are TRBV19 and TRBJ2-7, with D tentatively TRBD1 (6 bases). The length of the CDR3 is 13 residues. The ends were cut back, 3 bases at V and 6 bases at J, with 12 bases in the middle. Germline V lookup: CDR1 LNHDA, CDR2 SQIVND (reference sequence). DNA of the CDR3: TGTGCCAGTAGTATGGGACATCTGTTCGAGCAGTACTTC. Its protein is CASSMGHLFEQYF.

The chain links TRBV30 to TRBJ2-2; D is possibly TRBD2 (7 bases). Per the germline V gene, CDR1 is GTSNPN and CDR2 is SVGIG (reference sequence). The CDR3 spans 14 residues. With 3 bases removed from V and 2 bases from J, the gap between germline ends came to 10 bases. The CDR3 loop is CAWRGGVNTGELFF. CDR3 nucleotide sequence: TGTGCCTGGAGAGGGGGGGTTAACACCGGGGAGCTGTTTTTT.

V is TRBV28 and J is TRBJ1-6, with 8 bases matching TRBD1. J gave up 7 bases and V 5 bases, and 4 bases lay outside the gene matches. The CDR3 extends over 14 amino acids. Per the germline V gene, CDR1 is MDHEN and CDR2 is SYDVKM. The CDR3 nucleotides are TGTGCCAGCAGTGTGGGACAGGAAAATTCACCCCTCCACTTT. Amino acids: CASSVGQENSPLHF.

This clone was seen only once. This chain joins TRBV30 and TRBJ2-7; D is perhaps TRBD2 (6 bases). Trimming pared 0 bases from V and 3 bases from J, leaving 9 bases between. Germline assignment: CDR1 GTSNPN and CDR2 SVGIG (reference sequence). The CDR3 runs 13 residues. The DNA of the CDR3 is TGTGCCTGGAGTGTACTAGCCCACTACGAGCAGTACTTC. Residues: CAWSVLAHYEQYF.

This rearrangement joins TRBV11-2 to TRBJ1-1, with D possibly matching TRBD1 (6 bases). Germline loops: CDR1 SGHAT, CDR2 FQNNGV. V lost 4 bases to trimming and J lost 3 bases, with 6 bases between them. There are 12 residues in the CDR3. This CDR3 is CASSSGDTEAFF. As DNA, the CDR3 is TGTGCCAGCAGCTCAGGGGACACTGAAGCTTTCTTT.

The rearrangement joins TRBV10-1 to TRBJ2-1, with a weak D call TRBD1 (5 bases). Germline CDR1 is WNHNN and CDR2 is SYGVQD (reference sequence). The CDR3 is made up of 17 amino acids. Trimming removed 6 bases from V and 2 bases from J, with 20 bases in between. The CDR3 loop reads CASSPKVTARTYNEQFF. For the CDR3, the DNA is TGCGCCAGCAGCCCTAAGGTGACAGCCCGGACCTACAATGAGCAGTTCTTC.

A single count supports this clone. The chain combines TRBV5-1 with TRBJ2-3; TRBD2 matches at 9 bases. The CDR3 totals 18 residues. V was pared by 3 bases and J by 0 bases, with 11 bases of the junction left unmatched. The V gene's germline CDR1 is SGHRS and CDR2 YFSETQ. The CDR3 protein is CASSSLSAGGMSTDTQYF. The CDR3 bases are TGCGCCAGCAGCTCCCTCTCCGCGGGAGGGATGAGCACAGATACGCAGTATTTT.

The CDR3 loop is CASSLAFPPIVRGYTF. The CDR3 DNA sequence: TGTGCCAGCAGCTTAGCCTTCCCCCCTATCGTGCGGGGCTACACCTTC. This rearrangement joins TRBV7-8 to TRBJ1-2; D unclear. This CDR3 region has 16 residues. V lost 0 bases to trimming and J lost 8 bases, with 19 bases between them. The germline gives CDR1 SGHVS, CDR2 FQNEAQ.